This T cell receptor beta chain is from a study of shared clonotypes between healthy human individuals. Study as a whole: For every donor, three CD4 naive, three CD4 memory, two CD8 naive and one CD8 memory plates were used. Findings and caveats of the study: Sampling covered nothing but blood. Tissue TCR repertoires likely differ from those found in blood.

None of the donors, who were healthy HIV-negative adults, had recently had acute infections or vaccinations. From CD4+ cells came CD45RA+ naive and CD45RA-negative memory subsets. Data came from immunoSEQ multiplex PCR; TCRdb stores just in-frame clones and leaves some out. Of roughly 680,000 clones listed, approximately 77% are singletons. This CDR3 has 14 residues. V shed 0 bases and J shed 7 bases, with 13 bases lying between them. CDR1 and CDR2 from the germline V gene are SGHRS and YFSETQ. Note on this clone: As yet, its antigen is unknown.

The TCR originated in a woman between 25 and 40 years old in good health. Sequenced material: memory CD4+ T cells sorted from blood. The subset here: CD45RA-negative fraction. The genes are TRBV5-1 and TRBJ1-2; tentative D call: TRBD1 (5 bases). CDR3 residues: CASSLVGGGGGYTF. CDR3 bases: TGCGCCAGCAGCTTGGTAGGAGGCGGGGGTGGCTACACCTTC.